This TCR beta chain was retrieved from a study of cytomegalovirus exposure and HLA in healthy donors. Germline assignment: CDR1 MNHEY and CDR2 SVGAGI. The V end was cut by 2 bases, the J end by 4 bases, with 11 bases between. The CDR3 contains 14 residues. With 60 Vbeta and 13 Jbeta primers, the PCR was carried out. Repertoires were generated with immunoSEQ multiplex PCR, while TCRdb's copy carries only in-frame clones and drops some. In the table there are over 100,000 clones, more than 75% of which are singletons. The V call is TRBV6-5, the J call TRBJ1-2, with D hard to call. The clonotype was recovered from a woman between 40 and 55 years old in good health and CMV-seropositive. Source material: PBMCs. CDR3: CASSYEARGYGYTF. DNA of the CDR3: TGTGCCAGCAGTTACGAGGCCAGAGGCTATGGCTACACCTTC.